The 5 T cell receptor beta chains in this list originate from one sample, sequenced in a study of blood T cell repertoires in COVID-19. Here immunoSEQ multiplex PCR was the method, and the copy in TCRdb shows in-frame clones only, minus some. The sample includes about 260,000 clones, over 80% of them seen just once. Material for sequencing was peripheral blood. The receptors were sampled from a woman aged 40 to 55 who had recovered from COVID-19.

This sequence joins TRBV18 and TRBJ1-1; the D gene is possibly TRBD1 (5 bases). From germline, CDR1 is KGHSH and CDR2 LQKENI. The CDR3 spans 16 residues. V lost 3 bases, J lost 1 base, and 15 bases lay in between. The CDR3 reads CASSPTVPGENTEAFF. The CDR3 nucleotides are TGTGCCAGCTCACCGACCGTTCCGGGGGAGAACACTGAAGCTTTCTTT.

This chain connects TRBV7-8 to TRBJ2-7; no clear D. Per germline, CDR1 SGHVS and CDR2 FQNEAQ. Trimming pared 2 bases from V and 0 bases from J, leaving 8 bases between. CDR3 length equals 14 residues. The CDR3 DNA sequence: TGTGCCAGCAGCTTAATGCATAGCTCCTACGAGCAGTACTTC. Translated, it gives CASSLMHSSYEQYF.

This chain links TRBV7-6 with TRBJ2-5; a possible D gene is TRBD2 (7 bases). Germline-derived CDR1 and CDR2 are SGHVS and FNYEAQ. The CDR3 is made up of 17 amino acids. Trimming left V 1 base short and J 2 bases short, with 17 bases between. Written as DNA, the CDR3 is TGTGCCAGCAGCTTAGTGTCCCCAGGGAGGGGGCAAGAGACCCAGTACTTC. Protein: CASSLVSPGRGQETQYF.

The chain recombines TRBV6-5 with TRBJ2-4; 7 bases are shared with TRBD1. Germline CDR1 MNHEY, CDR2 SVGAGI. This CDR3 is 15 amino acids long. V lost 5 bases and J lost 6; bases outside the gene matches: 10. The CDR3 spells CASSQQGTAGNIQYF. The DNA for the CDR3 is TGTGCCAGCAGTCAGCAGGGGACAGCCGGAAACATTCAGTACTTC.

The chain recombines TRBV5-1 with TRBJ2-3; 8 bases match TRBD1. Germline assignment: CDR1 SGHRS and CDR2 YFSETQ. Trimming removed 7 bases from V and 2 bases from J; junction bases left unmatched: 9. The CDR3 totals 15 residues. The CDR3 nucleotides are TGCGCCAGCCAACGAGGACAGGGTTCCACAGATACGCAGTATTTT. It translates to CASQRGQGSTDTQYF. Full variable domain (missing parts from reference TRBV5-1 and TRBJ2-3): KAGVTQTPRYLIKTRGQQVTLSCSPISGHRSVSWYQQTPGQGLQFLFEYFSETQRNKGNFPGRFSGRQFSNSRSEMNVSTLELGDSALYLCASQRGQGSTDTQYFGPGTRLTVL.